This T cell receptor (beta chain) was found in a study of T cell responses to AZD1222 COVID-19 vaccine. The V and J ends lost 3 bases and 2 bases respectively, with 11 bases between them. CDR1 and CDR2 from the germline V gene are MNHNS and SASEGT. The CDR3 extends over 15 amino acids. Study-level points and caveats: Targets within unmutated variant regions were reportedly found for nearly half of spike-specific TCRs.

Comment on this clone: Its matching antigen is unknown.

Assay: immunoSEQ multiplex PCR; the TCRdb copy retains only in-frame clones and omits some. This sample yields around 160,000 clones, of which roughly 90% are seen a single time; roughly 5.5% belongs to the top ten. The J gene is TRBJ1-3, the V gene TRBV6-1, with no clear D. The specimen comprised peripheral blood, sampled on day 0 of AZD1222 vaccination. The clonotype comes from an adult in good health. CDR3 loop: CASSDQLGTGNTIYF. The CDR3 DNA reads as TGTGCCAGCAGTGACCAGCTAGGCACTGGAAACACCATATATTTT.